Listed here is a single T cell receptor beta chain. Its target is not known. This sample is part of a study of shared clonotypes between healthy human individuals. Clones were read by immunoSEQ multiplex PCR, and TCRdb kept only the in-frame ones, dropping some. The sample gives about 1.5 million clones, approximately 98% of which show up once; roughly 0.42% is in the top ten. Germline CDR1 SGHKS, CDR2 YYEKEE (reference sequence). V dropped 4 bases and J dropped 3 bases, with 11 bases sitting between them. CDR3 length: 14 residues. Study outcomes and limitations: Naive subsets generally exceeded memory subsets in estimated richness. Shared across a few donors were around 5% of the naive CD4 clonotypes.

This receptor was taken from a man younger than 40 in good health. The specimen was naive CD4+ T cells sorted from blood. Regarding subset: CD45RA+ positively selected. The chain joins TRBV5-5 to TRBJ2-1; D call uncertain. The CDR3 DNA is TGTGCCAGCAGCCCGGGCACTCTCTACAATGAGCAGTTCTTC. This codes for CASSPGTLYNEQFF.